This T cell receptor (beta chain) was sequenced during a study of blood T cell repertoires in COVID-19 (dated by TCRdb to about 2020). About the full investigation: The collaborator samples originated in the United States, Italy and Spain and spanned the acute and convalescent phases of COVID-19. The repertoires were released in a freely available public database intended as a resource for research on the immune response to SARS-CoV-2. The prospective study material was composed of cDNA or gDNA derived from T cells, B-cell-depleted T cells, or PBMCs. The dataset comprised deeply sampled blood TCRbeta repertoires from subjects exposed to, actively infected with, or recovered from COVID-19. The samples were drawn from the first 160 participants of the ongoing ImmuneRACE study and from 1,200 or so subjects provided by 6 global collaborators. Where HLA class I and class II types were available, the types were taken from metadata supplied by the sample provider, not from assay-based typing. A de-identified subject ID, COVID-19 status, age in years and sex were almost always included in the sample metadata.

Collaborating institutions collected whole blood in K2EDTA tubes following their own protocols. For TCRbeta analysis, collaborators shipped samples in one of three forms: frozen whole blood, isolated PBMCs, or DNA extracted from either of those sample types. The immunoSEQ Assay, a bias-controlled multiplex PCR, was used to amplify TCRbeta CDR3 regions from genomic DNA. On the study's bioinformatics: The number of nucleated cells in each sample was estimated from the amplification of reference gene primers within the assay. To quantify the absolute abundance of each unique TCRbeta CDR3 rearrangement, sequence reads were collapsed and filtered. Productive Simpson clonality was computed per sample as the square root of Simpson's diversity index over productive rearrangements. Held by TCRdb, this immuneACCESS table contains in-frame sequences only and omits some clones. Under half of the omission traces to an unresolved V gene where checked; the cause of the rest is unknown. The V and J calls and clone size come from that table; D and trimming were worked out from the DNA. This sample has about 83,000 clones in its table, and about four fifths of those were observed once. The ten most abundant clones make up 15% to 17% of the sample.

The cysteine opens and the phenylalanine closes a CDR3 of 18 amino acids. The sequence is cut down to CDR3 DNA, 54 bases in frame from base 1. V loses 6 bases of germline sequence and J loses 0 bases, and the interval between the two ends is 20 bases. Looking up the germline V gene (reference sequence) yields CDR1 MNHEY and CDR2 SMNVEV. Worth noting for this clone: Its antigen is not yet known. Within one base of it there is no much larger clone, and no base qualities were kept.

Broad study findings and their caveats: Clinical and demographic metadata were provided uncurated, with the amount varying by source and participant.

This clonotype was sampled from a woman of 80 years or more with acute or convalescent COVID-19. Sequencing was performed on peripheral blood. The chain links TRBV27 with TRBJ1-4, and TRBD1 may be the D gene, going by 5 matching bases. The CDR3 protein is CASSPSLGGRATNEKLFF. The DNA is TGTGCCAGCAGCCCGAGCCTTGGGGGGAGGGCAACTAATGAAAAACTGTTTTTT. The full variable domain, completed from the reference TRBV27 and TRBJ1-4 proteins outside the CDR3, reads EAQVTQNPRYLITVTGKKLTVTCSQNMNHEYMSWYRQDPGLGLRQIYYSMNVEVTDKGDVPEGYKVSRKEKRNFPLILESPSPNQTSLYFCASSPSLGGRATNEKLFFGSGTQLSVL.